The 29 T cell receptor beta chains below all came from one sample that was sequenced in a study of cytomegalovirus exposure and HLA in healthy donors. Amplification used 60 Vbeta primers and 13 Jbeta primers. The method was immunoSEQ multiplex PCR; TCRdb's version includes in-frame clones alone and lacks a portion of them. The sample includes under 150,000 clones, under 80% of them seen just once. Input material: PBMCs. Source of these receptors: a male donor in good health and CMV-seronegative.

The chain uses TRBV30 and TRBJ2-7, with 11 positions matching TRBD1. CDR1 is GTSNPN, CDR2 SVGIG, per germline (reference sequence). This CDR3 is 14 amino acids long. The V segment lost 3 bases and the J segment 4 bases; nucleotides outside the gene matches: 5. CDR3 coding DNA: TGTGCCTGGAGGGGACGGGACAGGGGGTACGAGCAGTACTTC. Protein sequence: CAWRGRDRGYEQYF.

The rearrangement uses TRBV6-5 and TRBJ2-5; a possible D gene is TRBD1 (5 bases). The J call may be wrong; the DNA end is better matched by TRBJ2-7. The CDR3 loop spans 11 amino acids. Germline values: CDR1 MNHEY, CDR2 SVGAGI. CDR3 region: CASSQGHEQYF. In nucleotides, the CDR3 is TGTGCCAGCAGTCAGGGTCACGAGCAGTACTTC.

The chain couples TRBV9 to TRBJ2-1; D perhaps matches TRBD2 (5 bases). CDR1 and CDR2 (germline): SGDLS, YYNGEE. There are 14 residues in the CDR3. The V end was cut by 3 bases, the J end by 4 bases, with 11 bases between. The CDR3 region has the DNA TGTGCCAGCAGCGGGGGAGAGTATTACAATGAGCAGTTCTTC. Encoded protein: CASSGGEYYNEQFF.

The chain has TRBV15 and TRBJ2-5, with TRBD1 matching 7 bases. Germline lookup yields CDR1 LNHNV and CDR2 YYDKDF (reference sequence). This CDR3 is 15 amino acids long. With 0 bases clipped from V and 2 bases from J, the junction kept 3 bases outside the gene matches. The CDR3 protein is CATSRDPGQQETQYF. The CDR3 DNA reads as TGTGCCACCAGCAGAGATCCGGGACAGCAAGAGACCCAGTACTTC.

The CDR3 loop reads CASRTPDPRPRSNTGELFF. CDR3 DNA sequence: TGTGCCAGCAGGACCCCCGACCCCCGACCGAGGAGTAACACCGGGGAGCTGTTTTTT. The rearrangement uses TRBV7-9 and TRBJ2-2; D unclear. The CDR3 is 19 amino acids. Deletions cut 6 bases from V and 2 bases from J, with 25 bases between. CDR1 and CDR2 (germline): SEHNR, FQNEAQ (reference sequence).

This clone was counted once. The V call is TRBV29-1, the J call TRBJ2-7, with a possible D match to TRBD1 (5 bases). Germline CDR1 reads SQVTM; CDR2 reads ANQGSEA. Trimming took 1 base from V and 2 from J, leaving 9 bases between them. The CDR3 is made up of 13 amino acids. CDR3 in amino acids: CSVEAQGTYEQYF. CDR3 DNA: TGCAGCGTTGAAGCTCAGGGAACCTACGAGCAGTACTTC.

The chain has TRBV6-1 and TRBJ2-7; D possibly corresponds to TRBD2 (6 bases). Germline CDR1 MNHNS, CDR2 SASEGT. V gave up 6 bases and J gave up 3 bases, with 9 bases separating them. This CDR3 spans 12 amino acids. The CDR3 DNA reads TGTGCCAGCAGGCCGGGGGTCTACGAGCAGTACTTC. Translation gives CASRPGVYEQYF.

The CDR3 nucleotides are TGTGCCAGCAGCCCTTCTGCAGGGGGTGCCGGGGAGCTGTTTTTT. It specifies CASSPSAGGAGELFF. The chain uses TRBV7-3 and TRBJ2-2; 7 bases line up with TRBD1. The CDR3 has 15 residues. Trimming cost V 5 bases and J 6 bases; bases outside gene matches: 9. CDR1 and CDR2 (germline): SGHTA, FQGTGA.

This clone came up a few times. The chain couples TRBV30 to TRBJ2-7, with D uncertain. The CDR3 consists of 13 residues. The germline V gene has CDR1 GTSNPN and CDR2 SVGIG (reference sequence). With 0 bases removed from V and 2 bases from J, the gap between germline ends came to 8 bases. This CDR3 reads CAWSVATPYEQYF. CDR3 bases: TGTGCCTGGAGTGTTGCTACCCCCTACGAGCAGTACTTC.

Remarks on this clone: Other DNA sequences in this sample translate to the same CDR3. The V and J genes are TRBV29-1 and TRBJ2-7, with 8 bases fitting TRBD1. CDR1 and CDR2 from the germline V gene are SQVTM and ANQGSEA. The CDR3 runs to 12 residues. Trimming removed 5 bases from V and 4 bases from J; junction bases left unmatched: 4. This chain's CDR3 is CSVRQGAYEQYF. Here the CDR3 DNA reads TGCAGCGTTCGCCAGGGGGCGTACGAGCAGTACTTC.

This chain joins TRBV6-5 and TRBJ2-7; 12 bases match TRBD2. Unmatched junction bases numbered 6, after V lost 4 bases and J lost 2 bases. CDR1 and CDR2 from the germline V gene are MNHEY and SVGAGI. The CDR3 contains 16 residues. The CDR3 sequence is CASSSTSGSRTYEQYF. The CDR3 DNA reads TGTGCCAGCAGTTCGACTAGCGGGAGTAGGACCTACGAGCAGTACTTC.

The chain has TRBV19 and TRBJ1-2; 9 bases match TRBD1. Germline V gene sequence: CDR1 LNHDA, CDR2 SQIVND (reference sequence). The CDR3 is 14 amino acids. Trimming at V came to 0 bases and at J to 4 bases, leaving 0 bases not matched to a gene. The CDR3 loop reads CASSIEDRGYGYTF. CDR3 bases: TGTGCCAGTAGTATAGAGGACAGGGGCTATGGCTACACCTTC.

CDR3 bases: TGTGCCAGCAGTTTATCGACAGGGATCCACGAGCAGTACTTC. Protein sequence: CASSLSTGIHEQYF. The genes are TRBV27 and TRBJ2-7, with TRBD1 matching 7 bases. The J segment lost 5 bases and the V segment lost 0 bases, leaving 4 bases of the junction unmatched. Germline CDR1 MNHEY, CDR2 SMNVEV (reference sequence). This CDR3 has 14 amino acids.

The rearrangement links TRBV4-3 to TRBJ1-4, with TRBD1 matching over 9 bases. CDR1 is LGHNA, CDR2 YSLEER, per germline. CDR3 length equals 17 residues. Trimming cost V 3 bases and J 4 bases; bases outside gene matches: 9. The CDR3 is CASSQDNRGPGNEKLFF. CDR3 nucleotides: TGCGCCAGCAGCCAGGATAACAGGGGGCCGGGTAATGAAAAACTGTTTTTT.

The chain uses TRBV4-1 and TRBJ1-5, with 9 bases aligning to TRBD1. CDR1 and CDR2 (germline): MGHRA, YSYEKL. Losses at the gene ends were 1 base for V and 0 bases for J; bases not matched to a gene: 7. This CDR3 spans 18 amino acids. The CDR3 is CASSQGRDRADSNQPQHF. In DNA, the CDR3 is TGCGCCAGCAGCCAAGGGCGGGACAGGGCCGATAGCAATCAGCCCCAGCATTTT.

The V and J genes are TRBV5-1 and TRBJ2-7; perhaps TRBD1 as D (6 bases). Trimming removed 4 bases at V and 0 bases at J, with 14 bases between. The CDR3 contains 15 residues. Germline CDR1 and CDR2: SGHRS and YFSETQ. The CDR3 spells CASSPGQLASYEQYF. The CDR3 DNA follows: TGCGCCAGCAGCCCCGGACAGTTGGCCTCCTACGAGCAGTACTTC.

The gene calls are TRBV5-4 and TRBJ2-4, with TRBD1 as a possible D gene (5 bases). CDR3 length equals 14 residues. The V gene's germline CDR1 is SGHNT and CDR2 YYREEE (reference sequence). V was pared by 2 bases and J by 7 bases, with 13 bases between. In DNA, the CDR3 is TGTGCCAGCAGCTTAGCGAGGACAAGGAACATTCAGTACTTC. Its translation: CASSLARTRNIQYF.

The chain couples TRBV12-5 to TRBJ1-5; D perhaps matches TRBD1 (6 bases). The CDR3 spans 16 residues. V lost 7 bases and J lost 0, with 16 bases in between. Germline values: CDR1 LGHNT, CDR2 FRNRAP. The CDR3 region is CASVAGGGDSNQPQHF. The CDR3 DNA reads as TGTGCTAGTGTCGCGGGGGGCGGGGATAGCAATCAGCCCCAGCATTTT.

This clone showed up just once. This chain joins TRBV4-2 and TRBJ2-5; D is possibly TRBD1 (5 bases). This CDR3 spans 15 amino acids. Trimming stripped 1 base from V and 3 bases from J, with 12 bases between. CDR1 LGHNA and CDR2 YNFKEQ come from the germline V gene. CDR3 region: CASSQAQGTKETQYF. CDR3 bases: TGTGCCAGCAGCCAAGCGCAGGGAACCAAAGAGACCCAGTACTTC.

The V and J genes are TRBV7-9 and TRBJ1-3, with TRBD1 matching over 12 bases. This CDR3 has 16 amino acids. Trimming took 3 bases from V and 8 from J; bases not matched to a gene: 8. Germline V gives CDR1 SEHNR, CDR2 FQNEAQ (reference sequence). The CDR3 DNA reads TGTGCCAGCAGCTTCACACCGGGACAGGGGGCTGACACCATATATTTT. This translates into CASSFTPGQGADTIYF. The full variable domain, with the rest looked up from reference TRBV7-9 and TRBJ1-3, is DTGVSQNPRHKITKRGQNVTFRCDPISEHNRLYWYRQTLGQGPEFLTYFQNEAQLEKSRLLSDRFSAERPKGSFSTLEIQRTEQGDSAMYLCASSFTPGQGADTIYFGEGSWLTVV.

The CDR3: CSAKSGSEQYF. Written as DNA, the CDR3 is TGCAGTGCTAAGTCAGGGTCCGAGCAGTACTTC. This chain connects TRBV20-1 to TRBJ2-5; D possibly corresponds to TRBD1 (5 bases). Near its end, the DNA agrees better with TRBJ2-7, so the J call may be wrong. Germline loops: CDR1 DFQATT, CDR2 SNEGSKA (reference sequence). This CDR3 comprises 11 residues.

This clone was recorded once. The V gene is TRBV30, the J gene TRBJ1-1; D is uncertain. Germline CDR1 GTSNPN, CDR2 SVGIG (reference sequence). V was shortened by 4 bases and J by 5 bases, with 8 bases between the two germline ends. The CDR3 runs to 11 residues. CDR3 region: CAWTLSTEAFF. CDR3 nucleotide sequence: TGTGCCTGGACTCTCTCGACTGAAGCTTTCTTT.

This clone was observed a handful of times. Within the sample, other DNA sequences also encode this same CDR3. J is TRBJ2-6 and V is TRBV9; D unresolved. The CDR3 is made up of 14 amino acids. The germline V gene has CDR1 SGDLS and CDR2 YYNGEE. The V gene lost 4 bases and the J gene lost 4 bases, with 9 bases spanning the gap. The CDR3 nucleotides read TGTGCCAGCAGCTCCCTCCTGGGGGCCAACGTCCTGACTTTC. This encodes CASSSLLGANVLTF.

Only a few counts were recorded for this clone. The chain employs TRBV5-4 and TRBJ1-1, with D possibly being TRBD1 (5 bases). The CDR3 has 13 residues. The V end lost 0 bases, the J end lost 11 bases, and 14 bases lay between the germline ends. Germline CDR1 and CDR2: SGHNT and YYREEE (reference sequence). The chain's CDR3 is CASSLEHSGRAFF. The CDR3 bases are TGTGCCAGCAGCTTGGAACATTCAGGGAGGGCTTTCTTT.

This chain connects TRBV10-3 to TRBJ2-2; D gene uncertain. The CDR3 length is 12 residues. Looked up from germline, CDR1 is ENHRY and CDR2 is SYGVKD. Trimming shortened V by 3 bases and J by 5 bases, and 4 bases separated the two germline ends. The CDR3 loop is CAISDVTGELFF. The CDR3 region has the DNA TGTGCCATCAGTGACGTAACCGGGGAGCTGTTTTTT.

The CDR3: CASVDRERSYEQYF. DNA of the CDR3: TGTGCCAGCGTGGACAGGGAGAGGTCCTACGAGCAGTACTTC. The chain uses TRBV6-5 and TRBJ2-7; the match to TRBD1 covers 8 bases. The germline V gene has CDR1 MNHEY and CDR2 SVGAGI. This CDR3 has 14 residues. V lost 8 bases to trimming and J lost 1 base; unmatched junction nucleotides: 7.

This chain uses TRBV5-6 with TRBJ2-5; D may be TRBD2 (6 bases). Germline V lookup: CDR1 SGHDT, CDR2 YYEEEE. V dropped 5 bases and J dropped 9 bases, with 23 bases sitting between them. There are 15 residues in the CDR3. The CDR3 loop reads CASSYGTASTSPQYF. CDR3 DNA: TGTGCCAGCAGTTACGGGACTGCTTCCACATCGCCCCAGTACTTC.

The chain couples TRBV7-3 to TRBJ2-2; D remains unclear. V lost 2 bases, J lost 6 bases, and 7 bases lay in between. CDR3 length: 13 amino acids. Germline-derived CDR1 and CDR2 are SGHTA and FQGTGA. This CDR3 is CASSLVRPGELFF. CDR3 nucleotide sequence: TGTGCCAGCAGCTTAGTCCGTCCCGGGGAGCTGTTTTTT.

The rearrangement uses TRBV27 and TRBJ1-2, with 9 bases identical to TRBD1. This CDR3 comprises 17 residues. Germline V gene sequence: CDR1 MNHEY, CDR2 SMNVEV (reference sequence). The trim removed 0 bases at V and 5 bases at J, leaving 10 bases unmatched. DNA of the CDR3: TGTGCCAGCAGTTTATCAGGAGGGACAGGGAGGTTGTATGGCTACACCTTC. This sequence encodes CASSLSGGTGRLYGYTF.